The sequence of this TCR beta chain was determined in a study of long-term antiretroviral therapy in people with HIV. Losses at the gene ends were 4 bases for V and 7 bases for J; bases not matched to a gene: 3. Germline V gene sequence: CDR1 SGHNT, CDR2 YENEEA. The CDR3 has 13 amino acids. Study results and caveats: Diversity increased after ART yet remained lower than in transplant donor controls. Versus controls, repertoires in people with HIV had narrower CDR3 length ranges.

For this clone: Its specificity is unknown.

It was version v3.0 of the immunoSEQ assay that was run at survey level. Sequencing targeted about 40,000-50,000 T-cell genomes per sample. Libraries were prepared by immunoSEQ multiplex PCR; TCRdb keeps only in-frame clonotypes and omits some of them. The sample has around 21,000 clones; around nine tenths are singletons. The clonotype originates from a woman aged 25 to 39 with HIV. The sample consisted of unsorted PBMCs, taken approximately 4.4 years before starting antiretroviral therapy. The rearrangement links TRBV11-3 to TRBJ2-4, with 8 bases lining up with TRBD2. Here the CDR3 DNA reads TGTGCCAGCAGCTACCGGGGGGGGAACATTCAGTACTTC. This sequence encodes CASSYRGGNIQYF.